The rows below give T cell receptor beta chains drawn from one sample of a study of T-cell memory formation after mild COVID-19. One entry per CDR3 protein, called by TCRdb with MiXCR from the 5' RACE reads. The table has fewer than 700,000 distinct CDR3 sequences, about 20% seen once. Sample: PBMCs or a T cell subset sorted from them (not recorded which). The origin of the receptors is an adult woman who had mild COVID-19 (a few samples of this study predate the infection). Cell type and time point are not known. Each CDR3 is given with its conserved first and last residue. A D gene is named only where the DNA matches it firmly. Some rows mark clone size as missing; the rest say once, few, many or name a class of expanded clone.

D: -; J: TRBJ2-7; size: -; V: TRBV6-1; CDR3: CASSDPDWNYEQYF; DNA: TGTGCCAGCAGTGACCCAGACTGGAACTACGAGCAGTACTTC
D: -; J: TRBJ2-7; size: -; V: TRBV7-2; CDR3: CASNSRPGDEQYF; DNA: TGTGCCAGCAACTCCCGACCGGGTGACGAGCAGTACTTC
D: TRBD2; J: TRBJ2-1; size: many; V: TRBV12-3/TRBV12-4; CDR3: CASSWTSGALNEQFF; DNA: TGTGCCAGCAGTTGGACTAGCGGGGCCTTAAATGAGCAGTTCTTC
D: TRBD1; J: TRBJ1-6; size: few; V: TRBV9; CDR3: CASSGGQGYSPLHF; DNA: TGTGCCAGCAGCGGGGGACAGGGTTATTCACCCCTCCACTTT
D: -; J: TRBJ1-1; size: few; V: TRBV6-6; CDR3: CASSKGWRATEAFF; DNA: TGTGCCAGCAGCAAAGGATGGAGGGCCACTGAAGCTTTCTTT
D: -; J: TRBJ2-7; size: -; V: TRBV3-1; CDR3: CASSQEWAAYEQYF; DNA: TGTGCCAGCAGCCAAGAGTGGGCGGCCTACGAGCAGTACTTC
D: -; J: TRBJ1-1; size: few; V: TRBV6-5; CDR3: CASSRQTANTEAFF; DNA: TGTGCCAGCAGTCGACAGACAGCGAACACTGAAGCTTTCTTT
D: -; J: TRBJ2-1; size: few; V: TRBV6-5; CDR3: CASSYSTSHRNEQFF; DNA: TGTGCCAGCAGTTACTCCACAAGCCATAGGAATGAGCAGTTCTTC
D: -; J: TRBJ2-7; size: -; V: TRBV20-1; CDR3: CSGEGVEGTYEQYF; DNA: TGCAGTGGAGAGGGGGTAGAAGGGACCTACGAGCAGTACTTC
D: -; J: TRBJ1-2; size: -; V: TRBV6-1; CDR3: CASSETGQRYTF; DNA: TGTGCCAGCAGTGAAACGGGGCAGCGCTACACCTTC
D: TRBD1; J: TRBJ1-1; size: once; V: TRBV6-5; CDR3: CASSRQGEMAEAFF; DNA: TGTGCCAGCAGTCGACAGGGGGAGATGGCTGAAGCTTTCTTT
D: TRBD1; J: TRBJ2-1; size: -; V: TRBV20-1; CDR3: CSAYATGTYNEQFF; DNA: TGCAGTGCTTATGCGACAGGGACCTACAATGAGCAGTTCTTC
D: -; J: TRBJ1-4; size: many; V: TRBV5-1; CDR3: CASSSDGRIEKLFF; DNA: TGCGCCAGCAGCTCGGACGGGCGAATTGAAAAACTGTTTTTT
D: -; J: TRBJ1-5; size: few; V: TRBV7-6; CDR3: CASSLEEEDQPQHF; DNA: TGTGCCAGCAGCTTAGAGGAGGAGGATCAGCCCCAGCATTTT
D: TRBD1; J: TRBJ2-7; size: -; V: TRBV6-2/TRBV6-3; CDR3: CASRRGTGISYEQYF; DNA: TGTGCCAGCAGGAGGGGGACAGGGATCTCCTACGAGCAGTACTTC
D: TRBD2; J: TRBJ2-7; size: few; V: TRBV7-2; CDR3: CASSTVGLANYEQYF; DNA: TGTGCCAGCAGCACTGTGGGACTAGCGAACTACGAGCAGTACTTC
D: -; J: TRBJ1-1; size: few; V: TRBV20-1; CDR3: CSASGQTVVNTEAFF; DNA: TGCAGTGCTAGTGGGCAGACGGTCGTGAACACTGAAGCTTTCTTT
D: -; J: TRBJ2-5; size: few; V: TRBV7-2; CDR3: CASTRGPPEETQYF; DNA: TGTGCCAGCACCCGCGGGCCTCCGGAGGAGACCCAGTACTTC
D: -; J: TRBJ2-7; size: -; V: TRBV15; CDR3: CATSRDAPSYEQYF; DNA: TGTGCCACCAGCAGAGATGCCCCATCCTACGAGCAGTACTTC
D: TRBD2; J: TRBJ2-3; size: -; V: TRBV29-1; CDR3: CSVPAGGGDTQYF; DNA: TGCAGCGTCCCCGCGGGGGGCGGAGATACGCAGTATTTT
D: -; J: TRBJ2-1; size: -; V: TRBV5-1; CDR3: CASSFLGNNEQFF; DNA: TGCGCCAGCAGCTTCTTGGGCAACAATGAGCAGTTCTTC
D: TRBD2; J: TRBJ2-1; size: -; V: TRBV11-2; CDR3: CASSSVAGRLNEQFF; DNA: TGTGCCAGCAGCTCAGTAGCGGGACGGCTTAATGAGCAGTTCTTC
D: TRBD1; J: TRBJ2-4; size: few; V: TRBV12-3/TRBV12-4; CDR3: CASSPGRQGLSTGGPKNIQYF; DNA: TGTGCCAGCAGCCCAGGGCGACAGGGTCTCTCGACGGGCGGGCCCAAAAACATTCAGTACTTC
D: -; J: TRBJ1-2; size: few; V: TRBV12-3/TRBV12-4; CDR3: CASSLSGLAGYTF; DNA: TGTGCCAGCAGTTTGTCCGGGCTAGCGGGCTACACCTTC
D: -; J: TRBJ2-1; size: few; V: TRBV7-2; CDR3: CASSLVLDNEQFF; DNA: TGTGCCAGCAGCTTAGTTCTGGACAATGAGCAGTTCTTC
D: TRBD1; J: TRBJ2-6; size: -; V: TRBV3-1; CDR3: CASSLPRGQLSGANVLTF; DNA: TGTGCCAGCAGCCTCCCCCGGGGACAGCTCTCTGGGGCCAACGTCCTGACTTTC
D: -; J: TRBJ1-1; size: -; V: TRBV7-8; CDR3: CASSLARSWVSNTEAFF; DNA: TGTGCCAGCAGCTTAGCCCGGTCATGGGTATCGAACACTGAAGCTTTCTTT
D: TRBD1; J: TRBJ1-5; size: few; V: TRBV7-9; CDR3: CASSLAPGQGPLSNQPQHF; DNA: TGTGCCAGCAGCTTAGCTCCGGGACAGGGACCTCTTAGCAATCAGCCCCAGCATTTT
D: TRBD1; J: TRBJ1-5; size: few; V: TRBV30; CDR3: CAWSPGTGGYPQHF; DNA: TGTGCCTGGAGTCCCGGGACAGGGGGCTATCCCCAGCATTTT
D: -; J: TRBJ1-1; size: few; V: TRBV5-1; CDR3: CASSLAGEMNTEAFF; DNA: TGCGCCAGCAGCTTGGCCGGAGAAATGAACACTGAAGCTTTCTTT
D: -; J: TRBJ1-3; size: few; V: TRBV5-1; CDR3: CASSTGTGNTIYF; DNA: TGCGCCAGCAGCACAGGGACCGGGAACACCATATATTTT
D: TRBD1; J: TRBJ2-2; size: few; V: TRBV7-9; CDR3: CASSPSNAGQGSAGELFF; DNA: TGTGCCAGCAGCCCTTCGAACGCGGGACAGGGCTCGGCCGGGGAGCTGTTTTTT
D: -; J: TRBJ1-1; size: few; V: TRBV6-6; CDR3: CASSYEGRPEAFF; DNA: TGTGCCAGCAGTTACGAGGGAAGGCCCGAAGCTTTCTTT
D: TRBD2; J: TRBJ2-5; size: few; V: TRBV4-2; CDR3: CASRWTSGGGGETQYF; DNA: TGTGCCAGCAGATGGACTAGCGGGGGGGGTGGAGAGACCCAGTACTTC
D: TRBD2; J: TRBJ2-2; size: -; V: TRBV6-6; CDR3: CASSWGSSGEGSGELFF; DNA: TGTGCCAGCAGTTGGGGTTCTAGCGGGGAAGGATCCGGGGAGCTGTTTTTT
D: TRBD1; J: TRBJ2-1; size: -; V: TRBV6-2/TRBV6-3; CDR3: CASSYGGQGKLIEQFF; DNA: TGTGCCAGCAGTTACGGGGGACAGGGGAAGCTCATTGAGCAGTTCTTC
D: -; J: TRBJ2-3; size: few; V: TRBV5-6; CDR3: CASSFRQLKEDTQYF; DNA: TGTGCCAGCAGCTTTCGACAGCTTAAAGAAGATACGCAGTATTTT
D: -; J: TRBJ1-6; size: -; V: TRBV2; CDR3: CASSERNSPLHF; DNA: TGTGCCAGCAGTGAACGTAATTCACCCCTCCACTTT
D: TRBD2; J: TRBJ2-2; size: -; V: TRBV6-6; CDR3: CASSAGGVTGELFF; DNA: TGTGCCAGCTCAGCGGGGGGAGTTACCGGGGAGCTGTTTTTT
D: -; J: TRBJ1-4; size: -; V: TRBV5-1; CDR3: CASSPLEGNEKLFF; DNA: TGCGCCAGCAGCCCACTCGAGGGTAATGAAAAACTGTTTTTT
D: TRBD1; J: TRBJ2-2; size: -; V: TRBV5-1; CDR3: CASSKYGTGLTDTGELFF; DNA: TGCGCCAGCAGCAAATACGGGACAGGGCTTACGGACACCGGGGAGCTGTTTTTT
D: -; J: TRBJ1-2; size: -; V: TRBV20-1; CDR3: CSARDPLSGRWGYTF; DNA: TGCAGTGCTAGAGATCCCCTCTCCGGCCGTTGGGGCTACACCTTC
D: -; J: TRBJ2-5; size: few; V: TRBV12-3/TRBV12-4; CDR3: CASRGGGGSETQYF; DNA: TGTGCCAGCAGGGGGGGAGGGGGCTCGGAGACCCAGTACTTC
D: TRBD2; J: TRBJ2-7; size: -; V: TRBV9; CDR3: CASSPGLAERYEQYF; DNA: TGTGCCAGCAGCCCAGGACTAGCGGAGAGATACGAGCAGTACTTC
D: -; J: TRBJ2-5; size: few; V: TRBV20-1; CDR3: CSAGRDTTQYF; DNA: TGCAGTGCTGGCAGGGACACGACCCAGTACTTC
D: -; J: TRBJ1-2; size: few; V: TRBV5-6; CDR3: CASSFITGKTNYGYTF; DNA: TGTGCCAGCAGCTTCATCACAGGGAAAACTAACTATGGCTACACCTTC
D: -; J: TRBJ1-5; size: -; V: TRBV7-2; CDR3: CASRDRASNQPQHF; DNA: TGTGCCAGCAGGGATCGGGCTAGCAATCAGCCCCAGCATTTT